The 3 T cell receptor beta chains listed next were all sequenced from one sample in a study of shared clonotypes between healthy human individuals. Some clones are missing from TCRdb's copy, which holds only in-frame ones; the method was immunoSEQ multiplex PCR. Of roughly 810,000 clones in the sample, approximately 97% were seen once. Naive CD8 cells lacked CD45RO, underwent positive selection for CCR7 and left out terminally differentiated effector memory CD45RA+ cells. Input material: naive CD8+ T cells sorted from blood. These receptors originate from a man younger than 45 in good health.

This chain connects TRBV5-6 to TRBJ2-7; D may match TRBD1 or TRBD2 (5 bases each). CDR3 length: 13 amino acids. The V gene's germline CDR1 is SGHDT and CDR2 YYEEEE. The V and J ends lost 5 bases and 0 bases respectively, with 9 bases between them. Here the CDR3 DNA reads TGTGCCAGCAGGGGACGCAACTCCTACGAGCAGTACTTC. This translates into CASRGRNSYEQYF.

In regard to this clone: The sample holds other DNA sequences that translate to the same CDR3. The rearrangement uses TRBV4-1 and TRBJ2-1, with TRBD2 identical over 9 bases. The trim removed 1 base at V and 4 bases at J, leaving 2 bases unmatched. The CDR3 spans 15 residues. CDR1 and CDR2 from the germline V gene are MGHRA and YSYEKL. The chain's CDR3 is CASSQGLAVYNEQFF. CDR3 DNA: TGCGCCAGCAGCCAAGGACTAGCGGTGTACAATGAGCAGTTCTTC.

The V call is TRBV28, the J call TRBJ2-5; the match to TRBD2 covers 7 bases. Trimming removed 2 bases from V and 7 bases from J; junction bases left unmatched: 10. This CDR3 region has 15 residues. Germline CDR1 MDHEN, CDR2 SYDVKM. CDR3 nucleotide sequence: TGTGCCAGCAGTTTACTTCGGGGCCGCGGGGGGACCCAGTACTTC. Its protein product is CASSLLRGRGGTQYF.